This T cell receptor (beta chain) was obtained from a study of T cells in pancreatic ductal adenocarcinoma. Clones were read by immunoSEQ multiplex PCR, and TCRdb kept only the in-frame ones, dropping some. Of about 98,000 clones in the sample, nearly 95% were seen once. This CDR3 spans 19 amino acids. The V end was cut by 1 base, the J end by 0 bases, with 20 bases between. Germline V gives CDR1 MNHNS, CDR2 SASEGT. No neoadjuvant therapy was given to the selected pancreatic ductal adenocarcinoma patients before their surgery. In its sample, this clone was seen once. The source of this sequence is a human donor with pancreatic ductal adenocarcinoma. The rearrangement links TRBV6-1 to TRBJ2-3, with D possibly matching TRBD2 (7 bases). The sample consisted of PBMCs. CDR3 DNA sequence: TGTGCCAGCAGTGAAGAATGGGGGGGGCTAGCGGCCAGCACAGATACGCAGTATTTT. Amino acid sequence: CASSEEWGGLAASTDTQYF.